This TCR beta chain emerged from a study of blood T cell repertoires in COVID-19. Background on the study: The United States, Italy and Spain provided the acute and convalescent COVID-19 samples. T cells, B-cell-depleted T cells, or PBMCs supplied cDNA or gDNA.

Residents of over 20 US areas, aged about 18 to 89 years, made up the participants. Clinical histories supplied by participants themselves formed the basis of cohort assignment. V was pared by 7 bases and J by 8 bases, with 17 bases between. CDR3 size: 13 residues. Germline V gives CDR1 ENHRY, CDR2 SYGVKD. This table comes from immunoSEQ multiplex PCR, and its TCRdb copy is limited to in-frame clones, with some not included. The table includes hundreds of thousands of clones, roughly 90% detected once. Sequenced material: PBMCs or T cells enriched from blood (not recorded which). The TCR originated in a woman aged 25 to 45 with acute COVID-19. V usage is TRBV10-3 and J usage is TRBJ1-2, with D possibly TRBD1 on 6 matching bases. The CDR3 nucleotides read TGTGCCATCACCCCCACAGGGAGTGACGGCTACACCTTC. Translating it yields CAITPTGSDGYTF.